This T cell receptor (beta chain) was recovered during a study of early T cells in non-severe SARS-CoV-2 infection (dated by TCRdb to about 2021). For context, the study as a whole: Because TCR sequencing relied on bulk RNA taken from unsorted whole blood, pairing of alpha and beta chains was not possible.

A remark on this clonotype: Its antigen target is currently unknown. Base qualities are not at hand, and no much larger clone is one base apart.

Points the paper makes about the study in general: VDJdb matching was skewed toward anti-spike CD8 responses and likely underestimated virus-specific expansions by missing private and CD4 specificities.

This was a case-control study nested in a cohort of healthcare workers in London, UK, who had nasopharyngeal swab PCR tests and blood samples taken every week. Between 23 and 31 March 2020, the week of the UK lockdown, healthcare workers were enrolled and then followed up weekly for as long as 16 weeks. The library was obtained by 5' RACE. This sample was sequenced with a NextSeq 500. To correct for sequencing error and PCR bias, the TCR library protocol tagged individual cDNA molecules with unique molecular identifiers. TCR alpha and beta chains were both sequenced, and the abundances of alpha and beta sequences in each sample were closely correlated with each other. Regarding the original processing steps: Decombinator V4 was used to annotate the V gene, J gene and CDR3 of the TCR sequences. Expanded TCRs were defined as changing significantly between any two time points under a Poisson model with p below 0.0001. TCR abundances were normalised to the total number of TCRs sequenced per sample and were expressed as counts per million. VDJdb, accessed 1 November 2021, was searched for CMV, EBV and SARS-CoV-2 annotated TCRs, with TCRs annotated for multiple antigens excluded. In TCRdb, the public reads were trimmed at Q25 with fastp and aligned with MiXCR, with productive beta chains retained. Each CDR3 protein appears once, grouped with its most common genes and DNA. V and J calls and clone size were set by TCRdb, not the authors. The sample has 30,000 to 35,000 distinct CDR3 sequences on record, about 5% of them singletons. The ten largest clones represent about an eighth of the sample.

Sequenced: whole blood. The clonotype comes from an adult who was a healthcare worker with PCR-confirmed SARS-CoV-2 infection or an uninfected control (not recorded which).

The CDR3 here reads CAISEFQNNEQFF. The DNA reads as follows: TGTGCCATCAGTGAGTTTCAGAACAATGAGCAGTTCTTC. This chain joins TRBV10-3 to TRBJ2-1; no D gene call is confident. The CDR3 covers 13 residues, taking in both the cysteine and the phenylalanine. Only CDR3 DNA is held: 39 bases, read in frame from base 1. CDR1 and CDR2 (ENHRY, SYGVKD) derive from the germline V gene. Deletion took 1 base off V and 5 bases off J, with a span of 6 bases between the germline ends.